The clone carrying this TCR beta chain was found once. Through negative isolation, CD4+ and CD8+ T cells were obtained, while TEMRA cells were enriched using FACS. Germline-derived CDR1 and CDR2 are SGHVS and FNYEAQ. CDR3 length equals 15 residues. V lost 0 bases to trimming and J lost 5 bases, with 13 bases between them. A quantity of roughly 0.5 to 1 ug RNA underwent reverse transcription using random hexamers. The method of amplification for TCR beta CDR3 was immunoSEQ multiplex PCR, covering 54 Vbeta and 13 Jbeta. TCRdb analysed the immunoSEQ multiplex PCR reads with MiXCR anew, one entry per CDR3 protein. The sample carries about 69,000 distinct CDR3 sequences, 85% to 95% recorded once. These data come from a study of CD8 T cells in Susac syndrome.

The sequence was obtained from a human donor in good health. The sample taken for sequencing was CD8+ T cells from PBMCs. The chain employs TRBV7-6 and TRBJ2-5; D not resolved. The CDR3 coding sequence is TGTGCCAGCAGCTTAGCGCGCAGGCCCGGGGAGACCCAGTACTTC. It is translated as CASSLARRPGETQYF.